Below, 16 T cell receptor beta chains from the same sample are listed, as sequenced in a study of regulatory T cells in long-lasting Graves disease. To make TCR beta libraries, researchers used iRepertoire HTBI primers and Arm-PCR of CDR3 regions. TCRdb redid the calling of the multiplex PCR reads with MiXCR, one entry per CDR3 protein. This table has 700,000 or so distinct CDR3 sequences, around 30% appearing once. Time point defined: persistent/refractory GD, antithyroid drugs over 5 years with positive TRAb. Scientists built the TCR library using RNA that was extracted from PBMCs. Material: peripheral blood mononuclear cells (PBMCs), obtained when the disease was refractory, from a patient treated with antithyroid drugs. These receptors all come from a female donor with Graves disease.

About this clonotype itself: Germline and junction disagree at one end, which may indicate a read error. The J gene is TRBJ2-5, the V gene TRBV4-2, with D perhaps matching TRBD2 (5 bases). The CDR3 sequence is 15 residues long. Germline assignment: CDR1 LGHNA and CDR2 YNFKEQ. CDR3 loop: CANSLASGNQETQYF. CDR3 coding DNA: TGTGCCAACAGCCTCGCCTCCGGGAACCAAGAGACCCAGTACTTC.

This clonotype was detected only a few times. The CDR3 coding sequence is TGTGCCATCAGAGCAAACACTGAAGCTTTCTTT. Encoded protein: CAIRANTEAFF. The chain couples TRBV10-3 to TRBJ1-1; D remains unclear. Trimming removed 6 bases at V and 2 bases at J, with 4 bases between. The CDR3 runs to 11 residues. Per germline, CDR1 ENHRY and CDR2 SYGVKD.

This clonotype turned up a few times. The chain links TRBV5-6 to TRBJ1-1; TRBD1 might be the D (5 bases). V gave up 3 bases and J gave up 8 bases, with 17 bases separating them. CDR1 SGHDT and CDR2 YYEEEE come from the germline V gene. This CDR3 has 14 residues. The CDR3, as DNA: TGTGCCAGCAGCTGGGACCGGGACCTCCGAGAAGCTTTCTTT. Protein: CASSWDRDLREAFF.

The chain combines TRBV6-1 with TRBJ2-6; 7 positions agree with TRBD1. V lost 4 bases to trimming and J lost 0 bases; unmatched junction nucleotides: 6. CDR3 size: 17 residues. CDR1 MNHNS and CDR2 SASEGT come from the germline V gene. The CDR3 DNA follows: TGTGCCAGCAGTGCCGGGACAGCCTTCTCTGGGGCCAACGTCCTGACTTTC. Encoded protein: CASSAGTAFSGANVLTF.

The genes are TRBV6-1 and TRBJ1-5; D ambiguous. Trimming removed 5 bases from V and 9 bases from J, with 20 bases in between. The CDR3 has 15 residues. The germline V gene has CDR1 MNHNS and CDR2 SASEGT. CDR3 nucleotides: TGTGCCAGCAGTCGCTCCCGGAAGGGCGGTCGGCCCCAGCATTTT. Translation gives CASSRSRKGGRPQHF.

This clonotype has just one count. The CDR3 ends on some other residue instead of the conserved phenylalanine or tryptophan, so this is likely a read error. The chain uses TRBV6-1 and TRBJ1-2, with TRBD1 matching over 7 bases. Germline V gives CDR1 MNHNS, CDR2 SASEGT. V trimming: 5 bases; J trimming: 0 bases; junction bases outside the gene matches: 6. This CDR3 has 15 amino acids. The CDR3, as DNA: TGTGCCAGCAGTCAAGGGGGCCTAGCTAACTATGGCTACACCCTC. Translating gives CASSQGGLANYGYTL.

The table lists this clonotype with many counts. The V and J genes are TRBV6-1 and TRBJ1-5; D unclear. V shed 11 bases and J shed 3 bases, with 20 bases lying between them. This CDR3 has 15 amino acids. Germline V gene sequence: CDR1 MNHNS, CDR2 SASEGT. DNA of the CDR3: TGTGCCGTTAAACAAGCGCAGGATTACAATCAGCCCCAGCATTTT. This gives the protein CAVKQAQDYNQPQHF.

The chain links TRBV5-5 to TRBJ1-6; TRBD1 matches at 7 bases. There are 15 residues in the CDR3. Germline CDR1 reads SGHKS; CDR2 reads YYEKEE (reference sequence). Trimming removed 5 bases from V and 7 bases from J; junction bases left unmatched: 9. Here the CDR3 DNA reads TGTGCCAGCAGGCGGAGGGACAGCCTAAATTCACCCCTCCACTTT. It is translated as CASRRRDSLNSPLHF.

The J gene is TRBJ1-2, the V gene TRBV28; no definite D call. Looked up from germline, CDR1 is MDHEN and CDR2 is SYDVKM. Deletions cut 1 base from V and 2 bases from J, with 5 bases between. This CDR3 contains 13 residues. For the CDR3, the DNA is TGTGCCAGCAGTTTATTTTCCAACTATGGCTACACCTTC. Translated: CASSLFSNYGYTF.

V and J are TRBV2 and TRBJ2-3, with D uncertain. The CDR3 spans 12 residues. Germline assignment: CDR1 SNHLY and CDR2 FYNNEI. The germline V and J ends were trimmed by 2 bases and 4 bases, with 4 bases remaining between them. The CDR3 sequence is CASSEQSDTQYF. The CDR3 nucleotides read TGTGCCAGCAGTGAACAGTCAGATACGCAGTATTTT.

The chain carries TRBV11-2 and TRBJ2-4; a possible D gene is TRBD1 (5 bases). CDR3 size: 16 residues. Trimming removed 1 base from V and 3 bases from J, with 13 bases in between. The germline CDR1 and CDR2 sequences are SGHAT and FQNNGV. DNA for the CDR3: TGTGCCAGCAGCTTAGTCAGGGCGGAAGGCAAAAACATTCAGTACTTC. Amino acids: CASSLVRAEGKNIQYF.

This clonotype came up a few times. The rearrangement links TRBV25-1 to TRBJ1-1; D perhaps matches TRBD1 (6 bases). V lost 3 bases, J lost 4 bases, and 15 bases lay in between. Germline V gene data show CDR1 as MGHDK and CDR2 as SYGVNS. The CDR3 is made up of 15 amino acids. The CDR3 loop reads CASSELQGEATEAFF. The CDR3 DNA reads TGTGCCAGCAGTGAGCTACAGGGCGAGGCCACTGAAGCTTTCTTT. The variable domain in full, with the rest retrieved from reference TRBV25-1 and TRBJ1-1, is EADIYQTPRYLVIGTGKKITLECSQTMGHDKMYWYQQDPGMELHLIHYSYGVNSTEKGDLSSESTVSRIRTEHFPLTLESARPSHTSQYLCASSELQGEATEAFFGQGTRLTVV.

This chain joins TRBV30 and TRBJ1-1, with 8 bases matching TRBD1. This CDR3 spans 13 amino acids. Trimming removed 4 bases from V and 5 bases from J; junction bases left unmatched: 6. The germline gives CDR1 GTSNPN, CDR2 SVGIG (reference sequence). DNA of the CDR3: TGTGCCTGGACATCTGACAGGGGTACTGAAGCTTTCTTT. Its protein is CAWTSDRGTEAFF.

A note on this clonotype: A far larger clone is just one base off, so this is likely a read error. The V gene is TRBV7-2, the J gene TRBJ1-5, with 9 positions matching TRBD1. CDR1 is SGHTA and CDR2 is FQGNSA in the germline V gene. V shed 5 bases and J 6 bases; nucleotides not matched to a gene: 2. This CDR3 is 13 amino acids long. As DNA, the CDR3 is TGTGCCAGCAGCCGGACAGGGGTTCAGCCCCAGCATTTT. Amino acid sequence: CASSRTGVQPQHF.

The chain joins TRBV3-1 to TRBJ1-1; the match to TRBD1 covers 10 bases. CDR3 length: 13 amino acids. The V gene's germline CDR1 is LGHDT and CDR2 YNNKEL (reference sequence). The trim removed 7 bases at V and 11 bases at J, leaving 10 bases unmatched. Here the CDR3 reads CASNHLGQGDAFF. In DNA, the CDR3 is TGTGCCAGCAACCACCTAGGACAGGGGGACGCTTTCTTT. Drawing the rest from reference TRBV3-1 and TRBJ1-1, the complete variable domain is DTAVSQTPKYLVTQMGNDKSIKCEQNLGHDTMYWYKQDSKKFLKIMFSYNNKELIINETVPNRFSPKSPDKAHLNLHINSLELGDSAVYFCASNHLGQGDAFFGQGTRLTVV.

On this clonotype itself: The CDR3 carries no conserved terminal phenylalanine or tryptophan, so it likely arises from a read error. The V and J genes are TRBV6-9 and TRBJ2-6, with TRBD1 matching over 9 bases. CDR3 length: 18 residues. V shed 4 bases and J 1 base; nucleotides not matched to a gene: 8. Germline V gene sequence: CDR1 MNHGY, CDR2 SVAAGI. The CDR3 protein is CASSFPTGGESGANVLTS. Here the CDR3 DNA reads TGTGCCAGCAGTTTTCCGACAGGGGGGGAGTCTGGGGCCAACGTCCTGACTTCC.